In its sample, the clone carrying this TCR beta chain was seen many times. The antigen remains unidentified. CDR1 is MNHEY, CDR2 SMNVEV, per germline (reference sequence). V lost 6 bases and J 4 bases, leaving 18 bases between the germline ends. The CDR3 length is 15 residues. The TCR library protocol attached unique molecular identifiers to the individual cDNA molecules. TCRdb ran MiXCR on the 5' RACE reads and lists one entry per CDR3 protein. Of about 46,000 distinct CDR3 sequences listed, almost 5.5% were seen once; the top ten hold roughly 5.2%. These data are taken from a study of early T cells in non-severe SARS-CoV-2 infection. On the study more broadly: Chains stayed unpaired after sequencing of bulk RNA from unsorted whole blood. Whole-study results and caveats: Database matching using VDJdb favored anti-spike CD8 responses, with private and CD4 specificities left missing.

The rearrangement joins TRBV27 to TRBJ1-2; D is unclear. The sequence came from an adult who was a healthcare worker with PCR-confirmed SARS-CoV-2 infection or an uninfected control (not recorded which). The starting material was whole blood, obtained at baseline. Written as DNA, the CDR3 is TGTGCCAGCAGCCCTATCACGGACGGCTTCTATGGCTACACCTTC. It is translated as CASSPITDGFYGYTF.